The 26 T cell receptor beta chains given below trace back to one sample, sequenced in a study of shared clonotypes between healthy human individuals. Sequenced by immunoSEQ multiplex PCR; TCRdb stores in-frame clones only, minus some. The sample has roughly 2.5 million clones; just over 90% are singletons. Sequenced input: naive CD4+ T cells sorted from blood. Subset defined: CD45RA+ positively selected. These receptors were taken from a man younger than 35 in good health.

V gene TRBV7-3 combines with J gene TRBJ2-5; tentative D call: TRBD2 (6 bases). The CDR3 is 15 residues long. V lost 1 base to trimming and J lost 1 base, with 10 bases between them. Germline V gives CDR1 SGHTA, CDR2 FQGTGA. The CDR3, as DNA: TGTGCCAGCAGCTTAAGGTCGGGGGTCCAAGAGACCCAGTACTTC. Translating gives CASSLRSGVQETQYF.

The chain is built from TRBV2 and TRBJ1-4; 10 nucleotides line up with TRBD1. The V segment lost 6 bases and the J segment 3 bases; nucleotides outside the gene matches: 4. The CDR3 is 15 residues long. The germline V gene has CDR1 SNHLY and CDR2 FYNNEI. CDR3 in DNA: TGTGCCAGCAGGTGGACAGGGGGACCTAATGAAAAACTGTTTTTT. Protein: CASRWTGGPNEKLFF.

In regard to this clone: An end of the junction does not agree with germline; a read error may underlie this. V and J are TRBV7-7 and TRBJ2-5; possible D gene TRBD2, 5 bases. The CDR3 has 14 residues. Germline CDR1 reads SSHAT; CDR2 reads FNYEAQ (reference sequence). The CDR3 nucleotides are TGTGCTAGCAGCTTAGGACGGGAACAAGAGACCCAGTACTTC. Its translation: CASSLGREQETQYF.

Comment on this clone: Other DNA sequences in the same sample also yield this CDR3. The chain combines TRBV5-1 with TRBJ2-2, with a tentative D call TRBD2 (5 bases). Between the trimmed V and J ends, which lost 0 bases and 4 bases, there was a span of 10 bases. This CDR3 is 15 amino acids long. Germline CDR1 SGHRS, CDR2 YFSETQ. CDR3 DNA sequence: TGCGCCAGCAGCTTGGCCCGAACTAGCACCGGGGAGCTGTTTTTT. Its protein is CASSLARTSTGELFF.

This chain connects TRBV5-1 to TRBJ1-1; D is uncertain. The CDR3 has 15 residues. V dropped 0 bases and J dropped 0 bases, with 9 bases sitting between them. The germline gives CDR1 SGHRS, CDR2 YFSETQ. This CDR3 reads CASSLAADVNTEAFF. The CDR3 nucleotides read TGCGCCAGCAGCTTGGCCGCCGACGTGAACACTGAAGCTTTCTTT.

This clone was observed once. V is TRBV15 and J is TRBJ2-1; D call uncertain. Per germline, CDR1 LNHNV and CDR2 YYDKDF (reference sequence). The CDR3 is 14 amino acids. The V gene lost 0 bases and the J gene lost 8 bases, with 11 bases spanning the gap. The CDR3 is CATSRDRAGDEQFF. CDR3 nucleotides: TGTGCCACCAGCAGAGATCGAGCTGGGGATGAGCAGTTCTTC.

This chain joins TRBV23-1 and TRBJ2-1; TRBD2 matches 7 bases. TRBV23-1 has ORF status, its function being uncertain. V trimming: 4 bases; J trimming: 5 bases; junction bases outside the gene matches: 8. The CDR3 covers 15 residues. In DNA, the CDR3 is TGCGCCAGCAGTCCCGCCCAGCGGGAAGACAATGAGCAGTTCTTC. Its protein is CASSPAQREDNEQFF.

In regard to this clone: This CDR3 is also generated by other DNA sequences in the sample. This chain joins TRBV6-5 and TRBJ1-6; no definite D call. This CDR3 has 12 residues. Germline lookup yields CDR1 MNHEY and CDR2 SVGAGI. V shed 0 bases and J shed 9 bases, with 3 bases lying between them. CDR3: CASSYSGSPLHF. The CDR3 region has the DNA TGTGCCAGCAGTTACTCGGGTTCACCCCTCCACTTT.

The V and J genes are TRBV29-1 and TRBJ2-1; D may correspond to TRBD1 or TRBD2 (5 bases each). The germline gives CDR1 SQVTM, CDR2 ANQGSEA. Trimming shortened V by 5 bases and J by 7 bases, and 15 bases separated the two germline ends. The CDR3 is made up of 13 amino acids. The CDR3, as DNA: TGCAGCGTTCGGGACCGTGCCGGGAATGAGCAGTTCTTC. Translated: CSVRDRAGNEQFF.

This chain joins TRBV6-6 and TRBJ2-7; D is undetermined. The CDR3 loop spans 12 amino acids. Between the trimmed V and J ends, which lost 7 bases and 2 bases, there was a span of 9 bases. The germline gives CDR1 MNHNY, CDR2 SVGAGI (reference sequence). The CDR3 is CASTDGPYEQYF. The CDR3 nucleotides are TGTGCCAGCACCGACGGACCCTACGAGCAGTACTTC.

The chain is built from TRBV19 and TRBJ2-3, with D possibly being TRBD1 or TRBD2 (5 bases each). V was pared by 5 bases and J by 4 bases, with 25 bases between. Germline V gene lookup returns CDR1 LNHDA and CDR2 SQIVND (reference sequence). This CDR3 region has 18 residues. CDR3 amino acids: CASSSPGTVKLIADTQYF. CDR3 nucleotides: TGTGCCAGTAGTTCACCCGGGACGGTAAAGTTGATCGCAGATACGCAGTATTTT.

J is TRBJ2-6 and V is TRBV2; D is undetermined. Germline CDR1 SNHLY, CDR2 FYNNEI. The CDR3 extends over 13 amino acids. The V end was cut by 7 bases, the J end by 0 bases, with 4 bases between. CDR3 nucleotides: TGTGCCAGCACGGTCTCTGGGGCCAACGTCCTGACTTTC. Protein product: CASTVSGANVLTF.

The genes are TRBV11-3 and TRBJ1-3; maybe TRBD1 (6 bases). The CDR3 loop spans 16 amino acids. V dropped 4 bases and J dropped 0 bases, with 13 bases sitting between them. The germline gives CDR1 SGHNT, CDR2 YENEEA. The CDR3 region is CASSSTGEISGNTIYF. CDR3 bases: TGTGCCAGCAGCTCGACAGGAGAGATCTCTGGAAACACCATATATTTT. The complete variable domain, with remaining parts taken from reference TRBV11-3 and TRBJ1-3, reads EAGVVQSPRYKIIEKKQPVAFWCNPISGHNTLYWYLQNLGQGPELLIRYENEEAVDDSQLPKDRFSAERLKGVDSTLKIQPAELGDSAVYLCASSSTGEISGNTIYFGEGSWLTVV.

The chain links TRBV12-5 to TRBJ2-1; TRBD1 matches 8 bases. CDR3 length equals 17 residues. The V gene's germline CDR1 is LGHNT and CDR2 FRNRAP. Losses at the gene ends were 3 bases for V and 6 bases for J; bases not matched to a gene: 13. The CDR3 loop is CASGLAARTGLGNEQFF. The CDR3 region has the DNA TGTGCTAGTGGTTTAGCCGCGAGGACAGGGTTGGGCAATGAGCAGTTCTTC. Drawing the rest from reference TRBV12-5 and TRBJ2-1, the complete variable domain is DARVTQTPRHKVTEMGQEVTMRCQPILGHNTVFWYRQTMMQGLELLAYFRNRAPLDDSGMPKDRFSAEMPDATLATLKIQPSEPRDSAVYFCASGLAARTGLGNEQFFGPGTRLTVL.

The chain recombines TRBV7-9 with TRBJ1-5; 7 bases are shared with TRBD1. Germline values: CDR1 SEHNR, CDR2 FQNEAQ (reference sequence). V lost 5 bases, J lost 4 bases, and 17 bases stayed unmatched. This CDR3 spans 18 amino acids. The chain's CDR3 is CASSLGGIETGRNQPQHF. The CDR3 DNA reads TGTGCCAGCAGCCTAGGGGGAATTGAGACAGGGCGTAATCAGCCCCAGCATTTT.

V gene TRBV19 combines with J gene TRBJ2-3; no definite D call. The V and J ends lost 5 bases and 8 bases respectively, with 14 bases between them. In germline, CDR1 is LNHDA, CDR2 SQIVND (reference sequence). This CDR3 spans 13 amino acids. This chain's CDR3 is CASSPRPFSTQYF. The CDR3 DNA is TGTGCCAGTAGTCCCCGGCCCTTCAGTACGCAGTATTTT.

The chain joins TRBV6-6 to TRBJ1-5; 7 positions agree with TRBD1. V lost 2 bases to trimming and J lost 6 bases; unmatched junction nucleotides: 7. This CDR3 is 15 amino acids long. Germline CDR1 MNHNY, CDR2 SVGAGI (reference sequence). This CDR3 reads CASSYPTGRRQPQHF. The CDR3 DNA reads TGTGCCAGCAGTTACCCGACAGGGAGGCGTCAGCCCCAGCATTTT.

The CDR3 DNA reads as TGCGCCAGCAGCCCGACAGGGGGGAGCAATCAGCCCCAGCATTTT. It is translated as CASSPTGGSNQPQHF. J is TRBJ1-5 and V is TRBV5-1; 9 nucleotides match TRBD1. With 4 bases clipped from V and 1 base from J, the junction kept 3 bases outside the gene matches. CDR1 is SGHRS and CDR2 is YFSETQ in the germline V gene. The CDR3 consists of 15 residues.

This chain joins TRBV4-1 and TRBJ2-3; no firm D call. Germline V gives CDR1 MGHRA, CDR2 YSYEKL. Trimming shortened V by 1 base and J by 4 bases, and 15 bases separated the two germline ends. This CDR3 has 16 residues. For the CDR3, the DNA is TGCGCCAGCAGCCAAGGCAACGTCGGGTTTTCAGATACGCAGTATTTT. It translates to CASSQGNVGFSDTQYF.

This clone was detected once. As DNA, the CDR3 is TGTGCTAGTGGCCGGGACGTTCTCGGGGGCACCGGGGAGCTGTTTTTT. Protein sequence: CASGRDVLGGTGELFF. The V call is TRBV12-5, the J call TRBJ2-2; D is possibly TRBD2 (6 bases). The CDR3 runs 16 residues. Trimming removed 6 bases from V and 4 bases from J, with 18 bases in between. The germline gives CDR1 LGHNT, CDR2 FRNRAP.

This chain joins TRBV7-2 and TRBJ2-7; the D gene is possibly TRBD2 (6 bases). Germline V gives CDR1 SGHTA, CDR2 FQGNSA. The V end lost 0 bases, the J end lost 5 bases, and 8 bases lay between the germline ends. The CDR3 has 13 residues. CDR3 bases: TGTGCCAGCAGCTTAGCGTGGAGGGACGAGCAGTACTTC. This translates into CASSLAWRDEQYF. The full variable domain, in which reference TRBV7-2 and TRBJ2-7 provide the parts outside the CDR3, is GAGVSQSPSNKVTEKGKDVELRCDPISGHTALYWYRQSLGQGLEFLIYFQGNSAPDKSGLPSDRFSAERTGGSVSTLTIQRTQQEDSAVYLCASSLAWRDEQYFGPGTRLTVT.

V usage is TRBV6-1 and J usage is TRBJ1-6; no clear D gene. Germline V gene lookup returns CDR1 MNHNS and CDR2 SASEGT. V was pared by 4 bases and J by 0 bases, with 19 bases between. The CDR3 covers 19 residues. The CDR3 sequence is CASSVAAITLSSYNSPLHF. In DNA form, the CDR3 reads TGTGCCAGCAGTGTGGCCGCTATTACTCTCAGCTCCTATAATTCACCCCTCCACTTT.

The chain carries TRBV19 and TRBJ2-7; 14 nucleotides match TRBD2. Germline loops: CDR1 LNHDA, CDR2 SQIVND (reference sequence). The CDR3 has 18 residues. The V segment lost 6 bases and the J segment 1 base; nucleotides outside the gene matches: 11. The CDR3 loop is CASSITGTSGSFSYEQYF. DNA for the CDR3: TGTGCCAGTAGCATCACCGGGACTAGCGGGAGTTTTTCCTACGAGCAGTACTTC.

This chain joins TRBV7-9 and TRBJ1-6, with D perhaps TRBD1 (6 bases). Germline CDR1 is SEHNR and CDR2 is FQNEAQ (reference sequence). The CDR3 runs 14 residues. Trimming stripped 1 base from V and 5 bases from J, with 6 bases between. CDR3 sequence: CASSLEGDNSPLHF. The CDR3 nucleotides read TGTGCCAGCAGCTTAGAGGGGGATAATTCACCCCTCCACTTT.

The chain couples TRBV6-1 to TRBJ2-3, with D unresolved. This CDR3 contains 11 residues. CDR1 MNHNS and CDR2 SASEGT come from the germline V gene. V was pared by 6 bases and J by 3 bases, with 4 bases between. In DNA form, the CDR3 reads TGTGCCAGCAGAGATACAGATACGCAGTATTTT. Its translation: CASRDTDTQYF.

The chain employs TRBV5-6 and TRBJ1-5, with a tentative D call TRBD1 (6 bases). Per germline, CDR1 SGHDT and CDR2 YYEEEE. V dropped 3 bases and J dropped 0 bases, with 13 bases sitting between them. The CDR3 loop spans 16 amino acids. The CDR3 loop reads CASSYEGELSNQPQHF. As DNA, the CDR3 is TGTGCCAGCAGCTATGAGGGGGAGCTTAGCAATCAGCCCCAGCATTTT.